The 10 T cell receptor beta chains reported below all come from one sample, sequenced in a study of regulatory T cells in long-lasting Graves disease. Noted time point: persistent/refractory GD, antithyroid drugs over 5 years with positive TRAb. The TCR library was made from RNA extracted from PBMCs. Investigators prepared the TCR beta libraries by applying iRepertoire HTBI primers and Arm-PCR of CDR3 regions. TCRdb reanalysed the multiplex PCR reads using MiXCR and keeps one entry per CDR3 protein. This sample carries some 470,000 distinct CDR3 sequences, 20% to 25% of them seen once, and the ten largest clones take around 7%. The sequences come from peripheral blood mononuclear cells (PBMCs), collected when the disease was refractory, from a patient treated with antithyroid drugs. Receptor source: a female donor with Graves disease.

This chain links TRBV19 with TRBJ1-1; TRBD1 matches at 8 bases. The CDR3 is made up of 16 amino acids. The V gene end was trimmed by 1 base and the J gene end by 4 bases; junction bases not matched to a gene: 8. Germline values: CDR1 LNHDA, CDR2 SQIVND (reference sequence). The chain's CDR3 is CASSIGEDRAITEAFF. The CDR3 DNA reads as TGTGCCAGTAGTATAGGTGAGGACAGGGCGATCACTGAAGCTTTCTTT.

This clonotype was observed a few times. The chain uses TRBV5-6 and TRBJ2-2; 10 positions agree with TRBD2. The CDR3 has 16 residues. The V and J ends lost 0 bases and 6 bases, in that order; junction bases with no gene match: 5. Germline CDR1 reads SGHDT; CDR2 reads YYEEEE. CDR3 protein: CASSLELAGPSGELFF. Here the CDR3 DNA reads TGTGCCAGCAGCTTGGAACTAGCGGGGCCCTCCGGGGAGCTGTTTTTT.

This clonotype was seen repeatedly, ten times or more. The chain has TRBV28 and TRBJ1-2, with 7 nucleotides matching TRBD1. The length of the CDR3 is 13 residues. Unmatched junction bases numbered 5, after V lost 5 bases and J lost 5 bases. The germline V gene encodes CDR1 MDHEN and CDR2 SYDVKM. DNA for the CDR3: TGTGCCAGCAGTGCGACAGGGTATTATGGCTACACCTTC. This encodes CASSATGYYGYTF.

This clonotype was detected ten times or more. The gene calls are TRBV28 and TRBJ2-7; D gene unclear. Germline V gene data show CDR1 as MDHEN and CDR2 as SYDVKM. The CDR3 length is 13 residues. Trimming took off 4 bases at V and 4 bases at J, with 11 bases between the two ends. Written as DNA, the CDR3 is TGTGCCAGCAGTTCCCGTGTTGGGTACGAGCAGTACTTC. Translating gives CASSSRVGYEQYF.

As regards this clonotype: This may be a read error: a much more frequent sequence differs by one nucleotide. The CDR3 sequence is CATGDLGLNGYTF. CDR3 nucleotides: TGTGCCACCGGTGATTTGGGACTAAATGGCTACACCTTC. The chain employs TRBV24-1 and TRBJ1-2, with a possible D match to TRBD1 (5 bases). CDR3 size: 13 residues. Germline values: CDR1 KGHDR, CDR2 SFDVKD.

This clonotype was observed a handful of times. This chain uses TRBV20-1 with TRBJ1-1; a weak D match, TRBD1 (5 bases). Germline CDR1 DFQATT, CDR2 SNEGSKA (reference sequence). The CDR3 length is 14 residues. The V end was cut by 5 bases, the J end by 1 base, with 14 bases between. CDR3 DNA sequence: TGCAGTGCTGCGAGAGGGGCCGCGAACACTGAAGCTTTCTTT. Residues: CSAARGAANTEAFF.

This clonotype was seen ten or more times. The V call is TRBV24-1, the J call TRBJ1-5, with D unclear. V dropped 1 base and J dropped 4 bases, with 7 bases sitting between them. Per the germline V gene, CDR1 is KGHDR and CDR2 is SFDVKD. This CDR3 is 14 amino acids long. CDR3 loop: CATSDLRGNQPQHF. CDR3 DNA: TGTGCCACCAGTGATTTAAGAGGGAATCAGCCCCAGCATTTT.

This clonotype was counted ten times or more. CDR3 sequence (DNA): TGTGCCAGCAGTTTAAACCGGGACAGGGGCGCATACGAGCAGTACTTC. This gives the protein CASSLNRDRGAYEQYF. The rearrangement joins TRBV28 to TRBJ2-7, with 10 bases that match TRBD1. Looked up from germline, CDR1 is MDHEN and CDR2 is SYDVKM. The CDR3 covers 16 residues. J lost 4 bases, V lost 2 bases, and 8 bases had no gene match.

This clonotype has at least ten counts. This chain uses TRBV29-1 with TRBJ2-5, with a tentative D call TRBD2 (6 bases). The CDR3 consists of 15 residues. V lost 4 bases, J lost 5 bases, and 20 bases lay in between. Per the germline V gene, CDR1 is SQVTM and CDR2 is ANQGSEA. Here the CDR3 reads CSVAGTGGETETQYF. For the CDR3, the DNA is TGCAGCGTTGCGGGGACTGGAGGGGAGACGGAGACCCAGTACTTC.

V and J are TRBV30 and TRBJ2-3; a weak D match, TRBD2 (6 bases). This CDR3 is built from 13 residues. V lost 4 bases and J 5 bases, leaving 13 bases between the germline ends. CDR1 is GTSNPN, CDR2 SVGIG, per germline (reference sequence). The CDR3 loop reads CAWTPGGVDTQYF. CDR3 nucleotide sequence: TGTGCCTGGACGCCCGGGGGAGTAGATACGCAGTATTTT.